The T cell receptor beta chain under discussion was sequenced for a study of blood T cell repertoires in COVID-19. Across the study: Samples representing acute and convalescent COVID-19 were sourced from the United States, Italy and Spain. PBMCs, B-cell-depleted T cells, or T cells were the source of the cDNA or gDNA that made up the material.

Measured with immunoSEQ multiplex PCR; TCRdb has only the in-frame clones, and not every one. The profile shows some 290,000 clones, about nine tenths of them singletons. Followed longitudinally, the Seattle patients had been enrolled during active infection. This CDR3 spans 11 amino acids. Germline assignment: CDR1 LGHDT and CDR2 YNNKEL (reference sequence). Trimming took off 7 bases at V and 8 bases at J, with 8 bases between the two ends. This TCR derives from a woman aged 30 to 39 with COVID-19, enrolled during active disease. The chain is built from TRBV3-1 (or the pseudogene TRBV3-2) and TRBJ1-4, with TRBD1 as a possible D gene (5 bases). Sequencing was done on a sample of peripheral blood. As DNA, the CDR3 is TGTGCCAGCATGGGGGGGGAAAAACTGTTTTTT. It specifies CASMGGEKLFF.